Listed below are T cell receptor beta chains from one sample, sequenced in a study of regulatory T cells in long-lasting Graves disease. MiXCR, applied by TCRdb to the multiplex PCR reads, yields one record per CDR3 protein. The sample holds about 500,000 distinct CDR3 sequences, approximately 12% seen once. These data are also associated with another study on T cells in Graves' hyperthyroidism and ophthalmopathy.

The sample here was peripheral blood mononuclear cells (PBMCs), taken at new diagnosis, from a patient treated with antithyroid drugs. The source of these receptors is a woman in her twenties or thirties with Graves disease. CDR3s include the opening cysteine and the closing phenylalanine or tryptophan. Fields, in order: clone size, V gene, D gene, J gene, CDR3 DNA, CDR3 protein. D genes are given only for firm matches. Clone size is given for some rows only: seen once, a few or many times, or a class if the clone is expanded.

>many|TRBV2|-|TRBJ1-3
TGTGCCAGCAGTGAAGTCTGGGGAAACACCATATATTTT
CASSEVWGNTIYF
>few|TRBV6-1|-|TRBJ1-6
TGTGCCAGCAGTGAGGGACGGAATTCACCCCTCCACTTT
CASSEGRNSPLHF
>many|TRBV7-9|TRBD1|TRBJ2-3
TGTGCCAGCAGCCTACGGACAGGGGAGGGTGATACGCAGTATTTT
CASSLRTGEGDTQYF
>many|TRBV15|-|TRBJ1-1
TGTGCCACCAGCAGACGTCGCACCGGGACCCCGACTGAAGCTTTCTTT
CATSRRRTGTPTEAFF
>many|TRBV10-3|TRBD1|TRBJ2-7
TGTGCCATCAGCGGTCCGGGACAGGGTAATTGGGAAGGGCAGTACTTC
CAISGPGQGNWEGQYF
>many|TRBV10-3|-|TRBJ2-5
TGTGCCATCAGTGAGTCATTAAGACAAGAGACCCAGTACTTC
CAISESLRQETQYF
>few|TRBV14|-|TRBJ2-1
TGTGCCAGCAGCCAAGCGAAGGGAGCGATTAGGGCAAATGAGCAGTTCTTC
CASSQAKGAIRANEQFF
>few|TRBV28|-|TRBJ1-1
TGTGCCAGCAGCACCCAAGCGGGTCCGGCTTTCTTT
CASSTQAGPAFF
>many|TRBV29-1|-|TRBJ2-1
TGCAGCGTTGAAGGATCTCGGGAGAGCCCCTACAATGAGCAGTTCTTC
CSVEGSRESPYNEQFF
>-|TRBV20-1|-|TRBJ2-2
TGCAGTGCCACGGTAGGGGGGCCTGTCACCGGGGAGCTGTTTTTT
CSATVGGPVTGELFF
>few|TRBV9|-|TRBJ2-1
TGTGCCAGCAGCGAACAGGGTTGGACCTACGATAAGCAGTTCTTC
CASSEQGWTYDKQFF
>many|TRBV4-1|-|TRBJ2-7
TGCGCCAGCAGCCAGTCGTGGGGGAGCTCCTACGAGCAGTACTTC
CASSQSWGSSYEQYF
>many|TRBV12-3/TRBV12-4|TRBD2|TRBJ2-3
TGTGCCAGCAGCTCTTGGCTAGCGGCTTCAGATACGCAGTATTTT
CASSSWLAASDTQYF
>many|TRBV3-1|-|TRBJ2-1
TGTGCCAGCAGCCTCAGCGGCGCCCGCAATGAGCAGTTCTTC
CASSLSGARNEQFF
>many|TRBV7-2|-|TRBJ1-2
TGTGCCAGCAGCTTAGCTGGGGGGAATAACTATGGCTACACCTTC
CASSLAGGNNYGYTF
>many|TRBV12-3/TRBV12-4|-|TRBJ2-7
TGTGCCAGCAGTTTTCGAGGGAGAGAGCAGTACTTC
CASSFRGREQYF
>many|TRBV28|TRBD2|TRBJ2-1
TGTGCCAGCAGCCTTCTAGCGGGAGGGCCGGATGAGCAGTTCTTC
CASSLLAGGPDEQFF
>many|TRBV27|TRBD1|TRBJ2-7
TGTGCCAGCAGTACCTGGACAGGCATGAGCTCCTACGAGCAGTACTTC
CASSTWTGMSSYEQYF
>many|TRBV6-1|-|TRBJ1-5
TGTGCCAGCAGTGGGTATAGCAATCAGCCCCAGCATTTT
CASSGYSNQPQHF
>-|TRBV6-5|-|TRBJ1-3
TGTGCCAGCAGTTACTCGTTGGGACGGGACACCATATATTTT
CASSYSLGRDTIYF
>many|TRBV3-1|-|TRBJ1-1
TGTGCCAGCAGCCAAGAAGGATGGGCAGGGGAGGGAGCTTTCTTT
CASSQEGWAGEGAFF
>many|TRBV3-1|-|TRBJ2-3
TGTGCCAGCAGCCTCTCGGAAGCCAGCACAGATACGCAGTATTTT
CASSLSEASTDTQYF
>-|TRBV6-4|TRBD2|TRBJ2-2
TGTGCCAGCAGTGACTCAGGGACTAGCGCCGGGGAGCTGTTTTTT
CASSDSGTSAGELFF
>-|TRBV15|TRBD1|TRBJ2-7
TGTGCCACCAGCGGGACAGGGAGCGCGGGAGCATCCCACGAGCAGTACTTC
CATSGTGSAGASHEQYF
>many|TRBV28|TRBD2|TRBJ2-1
TGTGCCAGCAGGTTCGGGGGGTACAATGAGCAGTTCTTC
CASRFGGYNEQFF